The present TCR beta chain was sequenced within a study of spatial heterogeneity in lung cancer. Time point indicated: sample taken at primary tumor resection. Whole RNA was taken from tumor, nontumor lung or frozen PBMC; it was then sequenced unsorted. TCRdb re-analysed the 5' RACE reads in MiXCR, keeping a single row per CDR3 protein. The sample records about 45,000 distinct CDR3 sequences, around 11% being singletons. This receptor was identified in a female donor with early-stage non-small cell lung cancer. This specimen was PBMCs, taken at surgery.

The CDR3 nucleotides are TGTGCCAGCAGCCAAGATCGGACCGATTTAATTCAGTACTTC. It is translated as CASSQDRTDLIQYF. The V and J genes are TRBV3-1 and TRBJ2-4; no clear D. The V end lost 0 bases, the J end lost 10 bases, and 13 bases lay between the germline ends. The CDR3 totals 14 residues. Germline CDR1 and CDR2: LGHDT and YNNKEL (reference sequence).